Below are 9 T cell receptor beta chains sequenced from a single sample in a study of regulatory T cells in long-lasting Graves disease. iRepertoire HTBI primers and Arm-PCR of CDR3 regions built TCR beta libraries. TCRdb re-called the multiplex PCR reads with MiXCR, one entry per CDR3 protein. The sample includes some 370,000 distinct CDR3 sequences, about 12% seen only once; the top ten take about 19%. Documented time point: newly diagnosed GD, antithyroid drugs for less than 3 months. Isolated PBMC RNA provided the starting material for the TCR library. The same data also contributed to another study, on T cells in Graves' hyperthyroidism and ophthalmopathy.

Sequences were derived from peripheral blood mononuclear cells (PBMCs), sampled at new diagnosis, from a patient treated with antithyroid drugs. Receptors originate from a young woman with Graves disease.

CDR3 nucleotides: TGCAGTGCTAAGTTTTCAGGGGGCTTTTACAATGAGCAGTTCTTC. As protein: CSAKFSGGFYNEQFF. This rearrangement joins TRBV20-1 to TRBJ2-1; 8 bases align to TRBD1. Germline loops: CDR1 DFQATT, CDR2 SNEGSKA (reference sequence). The ends lost 4 bases at V and 4 bases at J; junction bases unmatched: 9. The CDR3 has 15 amino acids.

This clonotype showed up many times. The chain joins TRBV10-3 to TRBJ1-1; D is uncertain. The CDR3 sequence is 16 residues long. The germline V and J ends were trimmed by 0 bases and 2 bases, with 13 bases remaining between them. Per the germline V gene, CDR1 is ENHRY and CDR2 is SYGVKD. As DNA, the CDR3 is TGTGCCATCAGTGAGTCGCCCACCGGAGTTAACACTGAAGCTTTCTTT. Protein sequence: CAISESPTGVNTEAFF.

This chain joins TRBV12-3 or TRBV12-4 and TRBJ1-5; D gene ambiguous. V shed 6 bases and J shed 6 bases, with 9 bases lying between them. The CDR3 contains 12 residues. The CDR3 loop is CASRGPGQPQHF. CDR3 in DNA: TGTGCCAGCAGGGGTCCGGGTCAGCCCCAGCATTTT.

This chain joins TRBV6-1 and TRBJ1-4; D is uncertain. V gave up 6 bases and J gave up 6 bases, with 11 bases separating them. There are 13 residues in the CDR3. Per the germline V gene, CDR1 is MNHNS and CDR2 is SASEGT. CDR3 region: CASRQLGDEKLFF. The CDR3 bases are TGTGCCAGCAGACAGCTCGGGGATGAAAAACTGTTTTTT.

This chain joins TRBV7-2 and TRBJ1-2; the match to TRBD1 covers 7 bases. The CDR3 runs 16 residues. V lost 1 base, J lost 6 bases, and 11 bases stayed unmatched. The germline V gene encodes CDR1 SGHTA and CDR2 FQGNSA. The chain's CDR3 is CASSLGVTGRGNGYTF. CDR3 coding DNA: TGTGCCAGCAGCTTAGGGGTGACAGGGAGGGGGAATGGCTACACCTTC.

This clonotype was counted at least ten times. The chain links TRBV7-2 to TRBJ2-2, with TRBD2 identical over 10 bases. CDR3 length: 16 amino acids. V trimming: 6 bases; J trimming: 0 bases; junction bases outside the gene matches: 4. Germline-derived CDR1 and CDR2 are SGHTA and FQGNSA. CDR3 amino acids: CASSGLAGANTGELFF. CDR3 bases: TGTGCCAGCAGTGGGCTAGCGGGAGCGAACACCGGGGAGCTGTTTTTT.

The sample holds many counts of this clonotype. This chain joins TRBV4-1 and TRBJ2-1; D is ambiguous. CDR1 and CDR2 (germline): MGHRA, YSYEKL. The V and J ends lost 1 base and 6 bases respectively, with 16 bases between them. This CDR3 spans 16 amino acids. The CDR3 coding sequence is TGCGCCAGCAGCCAAGGTCCAGCCCGTATACCCAATGAGCAGTTCTTC. Translation: CASSQGPARIPNEQFF.

This clonotype was seen more than once but under ten times. The germline gene is not matched at one end of the junction; a read error may be the cause. The V call is TRBV9, the J call TRBJ2-3, with D possibly matching TRBD2 (6 bases). Germline V CDR1 and CDR2: SGDLS, YYNGEE. The CDR3 spans 14 residues. The CDR3 DNA follows: TGTGCCAGCAGAGGACGGGGGTCTTCAGATACGCGGTATTTT. Translated, it gives CASRGRGSSDTRYF.

Of note for this clonotype: A much more abundant neighbour one base away suggests this may be a read error. The rearrangement links TRBV7-9 to TRBJ2-2; D is undetermined. CDR3 size: 15 residues. CDR1 and CDR2 from the germline V gene are SEHNR and FQNEAQ (reference sequence). The CDR3 spells CAGSLVGPNTGELFF. CDR3 sequence (DNA): TGTGCCGGCAGCTTAGTAGGGCCGAACACCGGGGAGCTGTTTTTT.